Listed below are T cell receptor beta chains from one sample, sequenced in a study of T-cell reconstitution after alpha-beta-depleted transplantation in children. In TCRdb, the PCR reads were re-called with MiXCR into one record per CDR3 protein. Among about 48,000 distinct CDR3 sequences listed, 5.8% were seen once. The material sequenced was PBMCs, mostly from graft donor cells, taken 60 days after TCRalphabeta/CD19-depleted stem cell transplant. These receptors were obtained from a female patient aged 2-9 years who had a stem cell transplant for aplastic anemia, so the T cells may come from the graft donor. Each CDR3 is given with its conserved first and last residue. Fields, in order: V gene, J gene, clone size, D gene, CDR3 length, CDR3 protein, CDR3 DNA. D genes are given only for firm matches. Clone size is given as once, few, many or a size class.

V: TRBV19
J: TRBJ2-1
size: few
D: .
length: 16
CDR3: CASSIGVAEPYNEQFF
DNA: TGTGCCAGTAGTATAGGTGTAGCGGAGCCCTACAATGAGCAGTTCTTC

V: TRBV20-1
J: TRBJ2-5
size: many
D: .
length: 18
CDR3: CSARHYRDSSQREETQYF
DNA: TGCAGTGCTAGGCACTACCGGGACAGCTCTCAGCGGGAGGAGACCCAGTACTTC

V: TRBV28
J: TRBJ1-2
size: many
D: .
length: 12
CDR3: CASSLKQAGYTF
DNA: TGTGCCAGCAGTTTAAAACAGGCGGGCTACACCTTC

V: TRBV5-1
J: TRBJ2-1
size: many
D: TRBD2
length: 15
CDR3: CASSPGDYSYNEQFF
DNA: TGCGCCAGCAGCCCGGGGGACTACTCCTACAATGAGCAGTTCTTC

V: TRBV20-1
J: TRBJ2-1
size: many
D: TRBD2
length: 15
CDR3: CSAPIAGGRLNEQFF
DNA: TGCAGTGCTCCAATAGCGGGAGGCCGATTAAATGAGCAGTTCTTC

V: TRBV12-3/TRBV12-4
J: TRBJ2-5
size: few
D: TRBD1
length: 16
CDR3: CASSLALTGREETQYF
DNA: TGTGCCAGCAGTTTAGCTCTGACAGGGCGGGAAGAGACCCAGTACTTC

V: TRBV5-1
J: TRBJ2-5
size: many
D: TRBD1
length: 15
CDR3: CASSPLTGGQETQYF
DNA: TGCGCCAGCAGCCCATTGACAGGGGGACAAGAGACCCAGTACTTC

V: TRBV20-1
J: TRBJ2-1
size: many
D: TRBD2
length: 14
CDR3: CSANGGGHYNEQFF
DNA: TGCAGTGCCAACGGGGGGGGGCATTACAATGAGCAGTTCTTC

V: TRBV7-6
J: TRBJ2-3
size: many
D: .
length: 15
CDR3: CASSLVGASTDTQYF
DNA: TGTGCCAGCAGCTTAGTGGGGGCTAGCACAGATACGCAGTATTTT

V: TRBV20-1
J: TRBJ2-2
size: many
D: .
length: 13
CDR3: CSALLANTGELFF
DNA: TGCAGTGCATTACTAGCGAACACCGGGGAGCTGTTTTTT